A selection of T cell receptor beta chains follows, all from one sample in a study of cytomegalovirus exposure and HLA in healthy donors. The table came from immunoSEQ multiplex PCR; TCRdb's copy has only in-frame clones and leaves some out. Of 150,000 to 200,000 clones listed, around 72% are singletons. Sequenced: PBMCs. These TCRs come from a woman between 40 and 55 years old in good health and CMV-seropositive. Each CDR3 is given with its conserved first and last residue. The D gene is left open where the match is weak. The size of a clone is reported for some rows only, either as once, few or many, or as a class for expanded clones.

abundance: -
j_gene: TRBJ1-3
d_gene: -
v_gene: TRBV13
CDR3nt: TGTGCCAGCAGCTTAGCGGGTTTGCGTGGAAACACCATATATTTT
CDR3aa: CASSLAGLRGNTIYF

abundance: -
j_gene: TRBJ2-1
d_gene: TRBD2
v_gene: TRBV29-1
CDR3nt: TGCAGCGTCGGGCGGGGGGGCTTCAATGAGCAGTTCTTC
CDR3aa: CSVGRGGFNEQFF

abundance: -
j_gene: TRBJ1-2
d_gene: -
v_gene: TRBV4-1
CDR3nt: TGCGCCAGCAGCCAAGAACAGGGTGTTGGCTATGGCTACACCTTC
CDR3aa: CASSQEQGVGYGYTF

abundance: -
j_gene: TRBJ1-1
d_gene: -
v_gene: TRBV5-6
CDR3nt: TGTGCCAGCAGCTCTGTTAACACTGAAGCTTTCTTT
CDR3aa: CASSSVNTEAFF

abundance: -
j_gene: TRBJ1-1
d_gene: TRBD1
v_gene: TRBV7-9
CDR3nt: TGTGCCAGCAGCAGCTCAGGGGGCGCCGTCACTGAAGCTTTCTTT
CDR3aa: CASSSSGGAVTEAFF

abundance: few
j_gene: TRBJ2-5
d_gene: -
v_gene: TRBV27
CDR3nt: TGTGCCAGCAGTTTATCCGTCCAAGAGACCCAGTACTTC
CDR3aa: CASSLSVQETQYF

abundance: -
j_gene: TRBJ1-2
d_gene: -
v_gene: TRBV6-6
CDR3nt: TGTGCCAGCAGTTACTCCTCCCCGTCGGGAGGCTACACCTTC
CDR3aa: CASSYSSPSGGYTF

abundance: -
j_gene: TRBJ2-7
d_gene: -
v_gene: TRBV13
CDR3nt: TGTGCCAGCAGCTCGGGGACCTACGAGCAGTACTTC
CDR3aa: CASSSGTYEQYF

abundance: -
j_gene: TRBJ2-6
d_gene: -
v_gene: TRBV5-4
CDR3nt: TGTGCCAGCAGCTCGGCCGGACAAAAACGAGTCTCGGGGGCCAACGTCCTGACTTTC
CDR3aa: CASSSAGQKRVSGANVLTF

abundance: -
j_gene: TRBJ2-1
d_gene: -
v_gene: TRBV10-3
CDR3nt: TGTGCCATCAGTGATCTAGCAAACAATGAGCAGTTCTTC
CDR3aa: CAISDLANNEQFF

abundance: few
j_gene: TRBJ1-2
d_gene: -
v_gene: TRBV5-1
CDR3nt: TGCGCCAGCAGCTTGACGTTAGTGGAGGCGGGCACCTTC
CDR3aa: CASSLTLVEAGTF

abundance: few
j_gene: TRBJ2-3
d_gene: -
v_gene: TRBV18
CDR3nt: TGTGCCAGCTCACCTAGCGGTAACACAGATACGCAGTATTTT
CDR3aa: CASSPSGNTDTQYF

abundance: -
j_gene: TRBJ2-1
d_gene: -
v_gene: TRBV29-1
CDR3nt: TGCAGCCATACAGGGAGCTCCTACAATGAGCAGTTCTTC
CDR3aa: CSHTGSSYNEQFF

abundance: -
j_gene: TRBJ2-7
d_gene: TRBD2
v_gene: TRBV2
CDR3nt: TGTGCCAGCACCTCCCAGGGAGGGTTCTACGAGCAGTACTTC
CDR3aa: CASTSQGGFYEQYF

abundance: -
j_gene: TRBJ1-2
d_gene: -
v_gene: TRBV6-1
CDR3nt: TGTGCCAGCAGGGGCCTTTACCGGGGCTATGGCTACACCTTC
CDR3aa: CASRGLYRGYGYTF

abundance: -
j_gene: TRBJ1-2
d_gene: -
v_gene: TRBV18
CDR3nt: TGTGCCAGCTCACCACTGGGTGGTGGGGGCAATAACTATGGCTACACCTTC
CDR3aa: CASSPLGGGGNNYGYTF

abundance: -
j_gene: TRBJ2-7
d_gene: TRBD2
v_gene: TRBV6-6
CDR3nt: TGTGCCAGCAGTTACTCGAGCGGGGGCCTCTCCTACGAGCAGTACTTC
CDR3aa: CASSYSSGGLSYEQYF

abundance: -
j_gene: TRBJ2-1
d_gene: -
v_gene: TRBV7-8
CDR3nt: TGTGCCAGCAGCTTGGTGGTGACTAGTCTTGAGCAGTTCTTC
CDR3aa: CASSLVVTSLEQFF

abundance: -
j_gene: TRBJ1-5
d_gene: -
v_gene: TRBV6-1
CDR3nt: TGTGCCAGCACCAATCCAGGGGATCAGCCCCAGCATTTT
CDR3aa: CASTNPGDQPQHF

abundance: -
j_gene: TRBJ2-7
d_gene: TRBD2
v_gene: TRBV29-1
CDR3nt: TGCAGCGTGCGGACTAGTAGGTACGAGCAGTACTTC
CDR3aa: CSVRTSRYEQYF

abundance: -
j_gene: TRBJ1-2
d_gene: TRBD1
v_gene: TRBV10-3
CDR3nt: TGTGCCATCAGCCTGACAGGGGATGAAGGCGGCTACACCTTC
CDR3aa: CAISLTGDEGGYTF

abundance: -
j_gene: TRBJ2-5
d_gene: -
v_gene: TRBV5-1
CDR3nt: TGCGCCAGCAGCCCCGGGGTAGCGGTTCAAGAGACCCAGTACTTC
CDR3aa: CASSPGVAVQETQYF